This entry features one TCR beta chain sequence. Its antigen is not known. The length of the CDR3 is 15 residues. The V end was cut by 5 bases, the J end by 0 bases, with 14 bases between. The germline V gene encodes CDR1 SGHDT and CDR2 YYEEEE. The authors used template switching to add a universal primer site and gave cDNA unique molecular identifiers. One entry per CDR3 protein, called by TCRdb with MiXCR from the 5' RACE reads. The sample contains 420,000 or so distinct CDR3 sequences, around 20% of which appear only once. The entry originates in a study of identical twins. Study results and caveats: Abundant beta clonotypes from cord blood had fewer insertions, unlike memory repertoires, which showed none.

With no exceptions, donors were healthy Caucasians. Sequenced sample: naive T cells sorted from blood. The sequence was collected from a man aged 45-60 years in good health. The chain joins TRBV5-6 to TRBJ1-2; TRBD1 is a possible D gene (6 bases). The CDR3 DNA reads TGTGCCAGCAGACTACAGGGTAGAGCTAACTATGGCTACACCTTC. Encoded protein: CASRLQGRANYGYTF.